The clone carrying this T cell receptor beta chain was seen only a few times. Its target is not known. The data were taken from a study of radiotherapy plus CTLA-4 blockade in lung cancer. Background on the study: Objective responses occurred in about a sixth of patients; 25% to 40% had disease control.

Receiving focal radiation plus CTLA-4 blockade with ipilimumab were patients who had chemo-refractory metastatic non-small-cell lung cancer. Germline CDR1 is SGHNT and CDR2 is YYREEE (reference sequence). The CDR3 totals 15 residues. V lost 2 bases and J 4 bases, leaving 15 bases between the germline ends. Study observations and caveats: Tumor-derived TCR clones expanded in blood after radiotherapy plus ipilimumab.

Sequencing was performed with immunoSEQ multiplex PCR; in TCRdb, only in-frame clones are kept and a portion is missing. The sample gives approximately 52,000 clones, around 75% of which show up once; 8.5% to 9% is in the top ten. The source of this sequence is a human donor with non-small cell lung cancer who had a complete response to radiotherapy plus ipilimumab. J is TRBJ1-2 and V is TRBV5-4; tentatively, D is TRBD1 (6 bases). This specimen was peripheral blood, taken from a patient treated with radiotherapy plus ipilimumab. The CDR3 spells CASSLGGRLAYGYTF. CDR3 nucleotide sequence: TGTGCCAGCAGCTTAGGGGGACGGTTGGCCTATGGCTACACCTTC.